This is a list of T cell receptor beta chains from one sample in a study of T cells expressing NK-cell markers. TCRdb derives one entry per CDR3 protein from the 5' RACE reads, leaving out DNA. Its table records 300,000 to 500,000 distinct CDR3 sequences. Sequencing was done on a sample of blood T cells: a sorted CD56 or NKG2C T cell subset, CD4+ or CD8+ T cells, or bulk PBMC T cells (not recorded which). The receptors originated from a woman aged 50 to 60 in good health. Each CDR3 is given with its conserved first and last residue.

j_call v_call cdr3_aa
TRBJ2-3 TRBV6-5 CASRRAGSTDTQYF
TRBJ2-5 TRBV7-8 CASRPRLEETQYF
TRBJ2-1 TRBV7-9 CASSTRDRKATYNEQFF
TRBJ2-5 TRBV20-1 CSARPNRIQETQYF
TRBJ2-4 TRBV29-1 CSVANFENIQYF
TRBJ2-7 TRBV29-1 CSVEGQGKSYEQYF
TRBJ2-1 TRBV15 CATSPPPRNEQFF
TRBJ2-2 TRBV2 CASRGTMQPTGELFF
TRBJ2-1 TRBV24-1 CATSDPTPYNEQFF
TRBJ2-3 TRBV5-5 CASSSVAGPADTQYF
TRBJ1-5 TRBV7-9 CASSLGQGGQPQHF
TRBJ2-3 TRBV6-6 CASSLPKREGATDTQYF
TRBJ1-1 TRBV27 CASSSFKGVTEAFF
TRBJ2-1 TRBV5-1 CASSLVVAGTNEQFF
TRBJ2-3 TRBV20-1 CSARRPLLTDTQYF
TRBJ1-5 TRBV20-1 CSASREGAFGQPQHF